The clone carrying this T cell receptor (beta chain) was seen once. Deletions cut 8 bases from V and 1 base from J, with 11 bases between. The CDR3 is 13 residues long. The germline gives CDR1 ENHRY, CDR2 SYGVKD. The assay was immunoSEQ multiplex PCR, and TCRdb's table has in-frame clones only and misses some. The sample includes approximately 68,000 clones, 82% seen only once; the top ten take around 20%. This record comes from a study of blood T cell repertoires in COVID-19. About the study: Collection of acute and convalescent COVID-19 samples took place in the United States, Italy and Spain.

The sample was peripheral blood. The chain has TRBV10-3 and TRBJ2-5, with D possibly being TRBD2 (7 bases). This receptor was identified in a human donor in a cohort sampled during active COVID-19. Here the CDR3 reads CAIGRGAQETQYF. CDR3 coding DNA: TGTGCCATCGGTCGGGGGGCCCAAGAGACCCAGTACTTC.